This is a list of T cell receptor beta chains from one sample in a study of tumor-infiltrating lymphocytes in primary liver carcinoma. TCRdb re-called the multiplex PCR reads with MiXCR, one entry per CDR3 protein. This sample has 100,000 to 150,000 distinct CDR3 sequences, with 64% found just once. Material: liver tumor tissue from sampling region 3. The receptors derive from an older woman with primary liver carcinoma and hepatitis B virus infection. Both conserved end residues are part of each CDR3. The order of the fields is J gene, clone size, V gene, D gene, CDR3 DNA, CDR3 protein. A D gene is named only where the DNA matches it firmly. Not all rows give a size; the values are once, few, many and, for expanded clones, a class.

j_gene: TRBJ1-3; abundance: .; v_gene: TRBV6-5; d_gene: .; CDR3nt: TGTGCCAGCAGTTACGGGAGGAGCTCTGAAAACGCCACATATTTT; CDR3aa: CASSYGRSSENATYF
j_gene: TRBJ2-7; abundance: .; v_gene: TRBV5-1; d_gene: .; CDR3nt: TGCGCCAGCAACTTGGCGACAGGCCAACACTTCTCCGGCGAGCAGTACTTC; CDR3aa: CASNLATGQHFSGEQYF
j_gene: TRBJ2-1; abundance: .; v_gene: TRBV6-4; d_gene: TRBD2; CDR3nt: TGTGCCAGCAGTGAGGGGGGACTAGATTTCCCCAATGAGCAGTTCTTC; CDR3aa: CASSEGGLDFPNEQFF
j_gene: TRBJ2-3; abundance: .; v_gene: TRBV12-3/TRBV12-4; d_gene: .; CDR3nt: TGTGTCAGCATAAAAGAGGGCGGCCTGAGCACAGATACGCAGTATTTT; CDR3aa: CVSIKEGGLSTDTQYF
j_gene: TRBJ2-5; abundance: .; v_gene: TRBV7-8; d_gene: .; CDR3nt: TGTGCCAGCAGCTCACTCTCTCGAGGAGCAGAGACCCAGTACTTC; CDR3aa: CASSSLSRGAETQYF
j_gene: TRBJ1-1; abundance: .; v_gene: TRBV28; d_gene: .; CDR3nt: TGTGCCAGCAGTTTCCATGGTTACACTGAAGCTTCCTTT; CDR3aa: CASSFHGYTEASF
j_gene: TRBJ2-1; abundance: many; v_gene: TRBV5-4; d_gene: TRBD2; CDR3nt: TGTGCCAGCAGCACCCCCACTAGCGGGAGTTTGTTTGATGAGCAGTTCTTC; CDR3aa: CASSTPTSGSLFDEQFF
j_gene: TRBJ1-2; abundance: .; v_gene: TRBV7-8; d_gene: .; CDR3nt: TGTGCCAGCCGCTTACTTAGCCTTTCGACACCTAGCTACACCTTC; CDR3aa: CASRLLSLSTPSYTF
j_gene: TRBJ2-3; abundance: .; v_gene: TRBV11-2; d_gene: TRBD1; CDR3nt: TGTGCCAGCGGCTCAACCGGACAGGCGATCACAGATACGCAGTATTTT; CDR3aa: CASGSTGQAITDTQYF
j_gene: TRBJ2-2; abundance: .; v_gene: TRBV4-1; d_gene: .; CDR3nt: TGCACCAGCAAGGTAGGGACGGCGGGCCCCGGGGAGCTGTTTTTT; CDR3aa: CTSKVGTAGPGELFF
j_gene: TRBJ2-7; abundance: .; v_gene: TRBV6-2/TRBV6-3; d_gene: .; CDR3nt: TGTGCCAGCAGTTACATCAGGGATTATGAGCAGTACTTC; CDR3aa: CASSYIRDYEQYF
j_gene: TRBJ2-6; abundance: once; v_gene: TRBV11-2; d_gene: .; CDR3nt: TGTGTCAGCAGCCCTGACCTCGGGACGCGGGAAGCCAACGTCCTGACTTTC; CDR3aa: CVSSPDLGTREANVLTF
j_gene: TRBJ1-2; abundance: .; v_gene: TRBV4-2; d_gene: .; CDR3nt: TGTGCCAGCAGCCAAGAAAGGGGTGCTTCCTATGGTTACACCTTC; CDR3aa: CASSQERGASYGYTF
j_gene: TRBJ2-7; abundance: .; v_gene: TRBV18; d_gene: .; CDR3nt: TGTGCCAGCTCACCACTATCCGACGGCTACGAGCAGTACTTC; CDR3aa: CASSPLSDGYEQYF
j_gene: TRBJ1-1; abundance: few; v_gene: TRBV28; d_gene: .; CDR3nt: TGTGCCAGCAGAGCCCCCGGGGCCCAAAGGGAAGCTTTCTTT; CDR3aa: CASRAPGAQREAFF
j_gene: TRBJ1-1; abundance: .; v_gene: TRBV29-1; d_gene: .; CDR3nt: TGCAGTGTTGATTGGGGGATGGGGGGAGGGTCTGAAGCTTTCTTT; CDR3aa: CSVDWGMGGGSEAFF
j_gene: TRBJ2-4; abundance: .; v_gene: TRBV6-6; d_gene: .; CDR3nt: TGTGCCAGCAGTTACGGAATGGTTGTTCAAAACATTCAGTACTTC; CDR3aa: CASSYGMVVQNIQYF
j_gene: TRBJ2-1; abundance: .; v_gene: TRBV11-3; d_gene: .; CDR3nt: TGTGCCAGCAGCCTCGGGGTTTTCAAATTCTTC; CDR3aa: CASSLGVFKFF
j_gene: TRBJ2-3; abundance: .; v_gene: TRBV13; d_gene: TRBD2; CDR3nt: TGTGCCAGCAGCTTCGGAGTAGCGGGAGGGGATACGCAGTATTTT; CDR3aa: CASSFGVAGGDTQYF
j_gene: TRBJ2-7; abundance: .; v_gene: TRBV28; d_gene: TRBD2; CDR3nt: TGTGTCAGCAGTTCGTCCGGGGCGGGAGGTTGGAACGAGCAGTACTTC; CDR3aa: CVSSSSGAGGWNEQYF
j_gene: TRBJ1-2; abundance: .; v_gene: TRBV5-1; d_gene: .; CDR3nt: TGCGCTAGCAGGTCAACAGGGAACTATGGCTACACCTTC; CDR3aa: CASRSTGNYGYTF
j_gene: TRBJ1-5; abundance: .; v_gene: TRBV2; d_gene: TRBD1; CDR3nt: TGTGCCAGCAGAAGACAGGGAGAAGGCAATCAGCCCCAGCATTTT; CDR3aa: CASRRQGEGNQPQHF
j_gene: TRBJ2-1; abundance: .; v_gene: TRBV11-2; d_gene: TRBD1; CDR3nt: TGTGCCAACAGCGCCAGGGGGAATGAGCACTTCTTC; CDR3aa: CANSARGNEHFF
j_gene: TRBJ1-1; abundance: .; v_gene: TRBV2; d_gene: .; CDR3nt: TGTGCCAGCAGTGGTCACCAGAACACTGAAGCTTTCTTT; CDR3aa: CASSGHQNTEAFF
j_gene: TRBJ2-1; abundance: .; v_gene: TRBV20-1; d_gene: TRBD2; CDR3nt: TGCAGTGCTAGGAGCGGGAGGGCCGGGAATGAGCAGTTCTTC; CDR3aa: CSARSGRAGNEQFF
j_gene: TRBJ2-5; abundance: .; v_gene: TRBV9; d_gene: TRBD2; CDR3nt: TGTGCCAGCAGCGGAGGGGGCGGGAGGGTTCAGGAGACCCAGTACTTC; CDR3aa: CASSGGGGRVQETQYF
j_gene: TRBJ2-6; abundance: many; v_gene: TRBV6-1; d_gene: TRBD2; CDR3nt: TGTGCCAGCAGTGGGACTAGCGGGGGGGCCAACGTCCTGACTTTC; CDR3aa: CASSGTSGGANVLTF
j_gene: TRBJ2-1; abundance: .; v_gene: TRBV29-1; d_gene: .; CDR3nt: TGCAGCGTTGTAGATCAGGGATGGGGGAGCGTTGGCTACAATGATCAGTTCTTC; CDR3aa: CSVVDQGWGSVGYNDQFF
j_gene: TRBJ2-2; abundance: few; v_gene: TRBV28; d_gene: TRBD1; CDR3nt: TGTGCCAGCAAGGGTGACCGGGACAGGGGGTACACCTGGGAGCTGTTTTTT; CDR3aa: CASKGDRDRGYTWELFF